The 15 T cell receptor beta chains below come from one sample, sequenced in a study of T cells in Graves' hyperthyroidism and ophthalmopathy. The source material, RNA transcripts, was used to amplify TCR beta CDR3 regions. The HTBI set primed first-round TCR CDR3 RT-PCR. MiXCR, run by TCRdb on the multiplex PCR reads, gives a single entry per CDR3 protein. The table has 250,000 or so distinct CDR3 sequences, approximately 16% seen once. Sequences were obtained from blood. All receptors derive from a woman aged 50 to 60 with Graves' hyperthyroidism that later progressed to Graves' ophthalmopathy.

At least ten counts were recorded for this clonotype. The V call is TRBV5-6, the J call TRBJ2-1; 8 positions match TRBD2. The CDR3 is 14 amino acids. J gave up 0 bases and V 8 bases, and 4 bases lay outside the gene matches. The germline V gene encodes CDR1 SGHDT and CDR2 YYEEEE. CDR3 residues: CASISGISYNEQFF. DNA of the CDR3: TGTGCCAGTATTAGCGGGATCTCCTACAATGAGCAGTTCTTC.

J is TRBJ2-1 and V is TRBV6-5; 14 positions match TRBD2. The ends lost 1 base at V and 8 bases at J; junction bases unmatched: 10. The CDR3 covers 18 residues. Germline CDR1 MNHEY, CDR2 SVGAGI. The CDR3 loop is CASSYFGTSGSASDEQFF. CDR3 nucleotides: TGTGCCAGCAGTTACTTTGGGACTAGCGGGAGTGCGAGCGATGAGCAGTTCTTC.

The V call is TRBV19, the J call TRBJ2-1, with 8 bases fitting TRBD2. CDR3 size: 14 residues. After removal of 5 bases from V and 7 bases from J, the junction contained 7 bases not matched to a gene. Germline V gene sequence: CDR1 LNHDA, CDR2 SQIVND (reference sequence). CDR3 region: CASSLSGTRNEQFF. The CDR3 DNA reads TGTGCCAGTAGTCTTTCCGGGACTAGGAATGAGCAGTTCTTC.

This clonotype appeared a few times. V is TRBV6-5 and J is TRBJ1-4; no firm D call. The CDR3 extends over 13 amino acids. The V gene's germline CDR1 is MNHEY and CDR2 SVGAGI. Trimming removed 2 bases at V and 8 bases at J, with 9 bases between. The CDR3 nucleotides are TGTGCCAGCAGTTACACGAGAAAAGAAAAACTGTTTTTT. Translation: CASSYTRKEKLFF.

This chain connects TRBV4-2 to TRBJ1-1, with D possibly matching TRBD1 (5 bases). CDR1 LGHNA and CDR2 YNFKEQ come from the germline V gene. Trimming shortened V by 4 bases and J by 3 bases, and 15 bases separated the two germline ends. The CDR3 consists of 15 residues. The CDR3 reads CASSLERRDDTEAFF. In DNA form, the CDR3 reads TGTGCCAGCAGCCTGGAACGAAGGGACGACACTGAAGCTTTCTTT.

V gene TRBV7-9 combines with J gene TRBJ2-1, with D unresolved. V was clipped by 3 bases and J by 7 bases, with 7 bases between them. The CDR3 length is 12 residues. Germline assignment: CDR1 SEHNR and CDR2 FQNEAQ (reference sequence). The DNA for the CDR3 is TGTGCCAGCAGCTTTACTCAGAATGAGCAGTTCTTC. This encodes CASSFTQNEQFF.

This clonotype was observed many times. V is TRBV18 and J is TRBJ2-1, with no clear D. Germline CDR1 and CDR2: KGHSH and LQKENI. V dropped 0 bases and J dropped 0 bases, with 9 bases sitting between them. The CDR3 contains 16 residues. CDR3 sequence (DNA): TGTGCCAGCTCACCACCTAGCCGAAGCTCCTACAATGAGCAGTTCTTC. Residues: CASSPPSRSSYNEQFF.

This clonotype was seen more than once but under ten times. This rearrangement joins TRBV15 to TRBJ1-2, with a tentative D call TRBD1 (6 bases). Germline lookup yields CDR1 LNHNV and CDR2 YYDKDF (reference sequence). Trimming pared 8 bases from V and 6 bases from J, leaving 16 bases between. The CDR3 length is 13 residues. The CDR3 DNA sequence: TGTGCCACCCAACAGGGACTTTTGAATGGCTACACCTTC. This encodes CATQQGLLNGYTF.

This clonotype has just a few counts. J is TRBJ2-1 and V is TRBV5-1; D is perhaps TRBD1 or TRBD2 (5 bases each). This CDR3 spans 16 amino acids. Germline V gene lookup returns CDR1 SGHRS and CDR2 YFSETQ. Trimming removed 4 bases at V and 2 bases at J, with 16 bases between. CDR3 sequence: CASSPGVGAAYNEQFF. CDR3 in DNA: TGCGCCAGCAGCCCTGGAGTCGGGGCGGCCTACAATGAGCAGTTCTTC. Full variable domain (outside the CDR3, taken from reference TRBV5-1 and TRBJ2-1): KAGVTQTPRYLIKTRGQQVTLSCSPISGHRSVSWYQQTPGQGLQFLFEYFSETQRNKGNFPGRFSGRQFSNSRSEMNVSTLELGDSALYLCASSPGVGAAYNEQFFGPGTRLTVL.

This clonotype turned up a few times. The chain combines TRBV5-6 with TRBJ1-2; TRBD1 agrees at 8 bases. The germline gives CDR1 SGHDT, CDR2 YYEEEE. The length of the CDR3 is 14 residues. The ends lost 4 bases at V and 3 bases at J; junction bases unmatched: 5. The CDR3 DNA is TGTGCCAGCAGCGGGACGGGACAGGACTATGGCTACACCTTC. Its protein is CASSGTGQDYGYTF.

The rearrangement links TRBV5-5 to TRBJ2-6; TRBD2 might be the D (5 bases). V lost 0 bases and J lost 0, with 7 bases in between. This CDR3 contains 16 residues. Germline V CDR1 and CDR2: SGHKS, YYEKEE (reference sequence). CDR3 sequence reads: CASSLAGFSGANVLTF. CDR3 DNA: TGTGCCAGCAGCTTGGCGGGGTTCTCTGGGGCCAACGTCCTGACTTTC.

This clonotype has ten or more counts. This sequence joins TRBV20-1 and TRBJ2-1; 12 bases fit TRBD2. The V and J ends lost 3 bases and 10 bases, in that order; junction bases with no gene match: 7. The germline gives CDR1 DFQATT, CDR2 SNEGSKA (reference sequence). CDR3 size: 14 residues. The CDR3 region has the DNA TGCAGTGCTAGTATGCTAGCGGGAGGGGGGGAGCAGTTCTTC. Protein: CSASMLAGGGEQFF.

Relative to its sample, this clonotype is medium-sized. The V gene is TRBV28, the J gene TRBJ2-3; 7 bases match TRBD1. Germline V gene lookup returns CDR1 MDHEN and CDR2 SYDVKM. V shed 2 bases and J 8 bases; nucleotides not matched to a gene: 7. The length of the CDR3 is 14 residues. The CDR3 is CASSLGTGDRTQYF. The CDR3 region has the DNA TGTGCCAGCAGTTTAGGAACAGGGGATCGTACGCAGTATTTT.

This clonotype came up many times. At one of its ends the junction is not consistent with the germline gene, which may arise from a read error. The V call is TRBV20-1, the J call TRBJ1-3; D might be TRBD1 (5 bases). Germline CDR1 is DFQATT and CDR2 is SNEGSKA (reference sequence). The CDR3 extends over 13 amino acids. The CDR3 sequence is CSARSGLGNSIYF. The CDR3 DNA is TGCAGTGCTAGATCGGGACTGGGAAACTCCATATATTTT.

The V call is TRBV5-1, the J call TRBJ2-1; 8 positions agree with TRBD2. Germline CDR1 is SGHRS and CDR2 is YFSETQ. V trimming: 4 bases; J trimming: 0 bases; junction bases outside the gene matches: 6. The CDR3 is 16 residues long. The CDR3 nucleotides read TGCGCCAGCAGCCCCAGCGGGGGCGACTCCTACAATGAGCAGTTCTTC. Its translation is CASSPSGGDSYNEQFF.